These 8 T cell receptor beta chains were sequenced from one sample in a study of T cell changes during pregnancy in multiple sclerosis. Libraries were prepared by immunoSEQ multiplex PCR; TCRdb keeps only in-frame clonotypes and omits some of them. The table lists over 20,000 clones, more than 75% of them singletons. The source was CD8+ T cells from peripheral blood mononuclear cells, collected after pregnancy. The source of these receptors is a female donor with multiple sclerosis, enrolled in a pregnancy study.

The chain is built from TRBV29-1 and TRBJ1-1; a weak D match, TRBD1 (6 bases). The ends were cut back, 2 bases at V and 6 bases at J, with 13 bases in the middle. The CDR3 extends over 13 amino acids. The germline CDR1 and CDR2 sequences are SQVTM and ANQGSEA. The CDR3 sequence: CSVERLGGPEAFF. CDR3 coding DNA: TGCAGCGTTGAACGATTAGGGGGACCTGAAGCTTTCTTT.

This chain connects TRBV28 to TRBJ2-2; weak D call: TRBD1 (5 bases). Trimming stripped 6 bases from V and 1 base from J, with 9 bases between. Germline V gene data show CDR1 as MDHEN and CDR2 as SYDVKM. This CDR3 region has 14 residues. CDR3 amino acids: CASSTDRNTGELFF. In nucleotides, the CDR3 is TGTGCCAGCAGCACAGACAGGAACACCGGGGAGCTGTTTTTT.

The V gene is TRBV5-1, the J gene TRBJ1-2, with a possible D match to TRBD1 (6 bases). This CDR3 contains 12 residues. CDR1 and CDR2 (germline): SGHRS, YFSETQ. Trimming took off 4 bases at V and 4 bases at J, with 8 bases between the two ends. CDR3 in amino acids: CASSLRGYGYTF. Written as DNA, the CDR3 is TGCGCCAGCAGCCTCAGGGGCTATGGCTACACCTTC.

V gene TRBV29-1 combines with J gene TRBJ2-7, with a possible D match to TRBD2 (5 bases). Trimming took off 0 bases at V and 6 bases at J, with 15 bases between the two ends. This CDR3 is 14 amino acids long. Germline CDR1 and CDR2: SQVTM and ANQGSEA. The CDR3 DNA follows: TGCAGCGTTGAAGACAGCGGCTTTTCGGGCGAGCAGTACTTC. Protein product: CSVEDSGFSGEQYF.

The J gene is TRBJ1-5, the V gene TRBV6-5; D is unresolved. Germline loops: CDR1 MNHEY, CDR2 SVGAGI. The CDR3 sequence is 13 residues long. Trimming pared 0 bases from V and 7 bases from J, leaving 7 bases between. The CDR3 DNA reads TGTGCCAGCAGTTACTCGAGATCCCAGCCCCAGCATTTT. It encodes CASSYSRSQPQHF.

This sequence joins TRBV19 and TRBJ2-7; 11 bases match TRBD2. Germline CDR1 reads LNHDA; CDR2 reads SQIVND (reference sequence). There are 16 residues in the CDR3. The V and J ends lost 6 bases and 0 bases, in that order; junction bases with no gene match: 7. The CDR3 loop is CASSTPSGRSSYEQYF. The CDR3 region has the DNA TGTGCCAGTAGCACCCCTAGCGGGAGGAGCTCCTACGAGCAGTACTTC.

This sequence joins TRBV28 and TRBJ1-1; D is unresolved. The CDR3 is 15 residues long. The germline V and J ends were trimmed by 4 bases and 1 base, with 13 bases remaining between them. Germline CDR1 is MDHEN and CDR2 is SYDVKM. CDR3 protein: CASSSPGKKNTEAFF. CDR3 in DNA: TGTGCCAGCAGTTCGCCAGGAAAGAAGAACACTGAAGCTTTCTTT. The complete variable domain, with remaining parts taken from reference TRBV28 and TRBJ1-1, reads DVKVTQSSRYLVKRTGEKVFLECVQDMDHENMFWYRQDPGLGLRLIYFSYDVKMKEKGDIPEGYSVSREKKERFSLILESASTNQTSMYLCASSSPGKKNTEAFFGQGTRLTVV.

The gene calls are TRBV11-1 and TRBJ2-7; 10 bases align to TRBD2. The germline V gene has CDR1 SGHAT and CDR2 FQDESV (reference sequence). The CDR3 sequence is 15 residues long. The V segment lost 5 bases and the J segment 4 bases; nucleotides outside the gene matches: 8. CDR3 protein: CASSRTSGEAYEQYF. DNA for the CDR3: TGTGCCAGCAGCCGCACTAGCGGGGAAGCTTACGAGCAGTACTTC.